The TCR beta chain under discussion was sequenced for a study of Ad26.COV2.S vaccination and SARS-CoV-2 variants. Study-wide context: Administration of Ad26.COV2.S was intramuscular, either once or twice 56 days apart.

Regarding this clone: Its antigen is unidentified.

Treatment denoted: roughly 18 received Ad26.COV2.S at low or high dose, single or two shots; about 5 received placebo; per-sample allocation not given. Day 63 following the first vaccine or placebo injection was when the samples were taken. Findings and caveats of the study: Vaccinees displayed broader spike-specific TCR repertoires than placebo recipients.

TCRdb keeps only in-frame clones here, not all; method: immunoSEQ multiplex PCR. The data show more than 250,000 clones, 70% to 90% seen once. The CDR3 length is 13 residues. The J segment lost 5 bases and the V segment lost 4 bases, leaving 4 bases of the junction unmatched. CDR1 SGHRS and CDR2 YFSETQ come from the germline V gene. The V call is TRBV5-1, the J call TRBJ1-2; 8 bases are shared with TRBD1. This specimen consisted of peripheral blood, obtained in a trial of Ad26.COV2.S vaccine versus placebo. The TCR was taken from a person aged 18-60 years who received the Ad26.COV2.S COVID-19 vaccine or a placebo. CDR3 loop: CASSPQGVYGYTF. The CDR3 coding sequence is TGCGCCAGCAGCCCACAGGGGGTTTATGGCTACACCTTC.